The present entry profiles one T cell receptor beta chain with its context. Antigen unknown. TCRdb re-analysed the reads in MiXCR, keeping a single row per CDR3 protein. The sample has 150,000 to 200,000 distinct CDR3 sequences; 28% are singletons. This sample stems from a study of T cell repertoires in cytomegalovirus infection. For the study at large: Carrying CMV and the relevant HLA type showed in public TCR beta signatures.

General observations from the study: Dominant in the ex vivo response were TCR beta clonotypes restricted by HLA-C and specific for CMV. Carriers of CMV plus the relevant HLA were identified by cumulative public TCR beta family frequency.

The sequenced material came from PBMCs. This receptor was identified in a human donor in good health (CMV status not recorded). Some clones in this sample may be carry-over from other donors' samples.

The CDR3 region is CASSLETALRAFF. CDR3 DNA sequence: TGTGCCAGCAGCTTAGAGACAGCCCTTAGAGCTTTCTTT. The V call is TRBV7-9, the J call TRBJ1-1; weak D call: TRBD1 (5 bases). This CDR3 is 13 amino acids long. V was cut by 1 base and J by 10 bases, with 13 bases left in between. Germline V gene data show CDR1 as SEHNR and CDR2 as FQNEAQ (reference sequence).